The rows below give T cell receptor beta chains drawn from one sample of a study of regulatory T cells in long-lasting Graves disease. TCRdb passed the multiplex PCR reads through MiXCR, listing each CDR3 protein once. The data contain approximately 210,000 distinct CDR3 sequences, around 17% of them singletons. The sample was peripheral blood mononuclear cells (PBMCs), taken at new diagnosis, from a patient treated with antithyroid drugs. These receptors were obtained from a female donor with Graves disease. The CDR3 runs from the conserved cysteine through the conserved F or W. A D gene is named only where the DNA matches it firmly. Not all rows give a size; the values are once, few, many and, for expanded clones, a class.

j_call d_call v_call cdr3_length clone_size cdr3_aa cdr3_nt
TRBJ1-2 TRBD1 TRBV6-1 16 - CASSLTGTDPSYGYTF TGTGCCAGCAGTCTCACCGGGACAGACCCGTCTTATGGCTACACCTTC
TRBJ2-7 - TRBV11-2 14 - CASSLESGAYEQYF TGTGCCAGCAGCTTAGAGTCGGGGGCCTACGAGCAGTACTTC
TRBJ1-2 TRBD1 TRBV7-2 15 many CASSWTPGQNYGYTF TGTGCCAGCAGCTGGACCCCGGGACAGAACTATGGCTACACCTTC
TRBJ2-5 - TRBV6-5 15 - CASSYAGASQETQYF TGTGCCAGCAGTTACGCAGGGGCAAGCCAAGAGACCCAGTACTTC
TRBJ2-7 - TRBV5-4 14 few CASSVFGATYEQYF TGTGCCAGCAGCGTCTTCGGGGCGACCTACGAGCAGTACTTC
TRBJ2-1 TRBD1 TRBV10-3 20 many CAIRGQADGRDRGAYNEQFF TGTGCCATCAGGGGCCAGGCCGACGGGCGGGACAGGGGGGCCTACAATGAGCAGTTCTTC
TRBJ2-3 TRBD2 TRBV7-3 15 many CASSLIGAGANTQYF TGTGCCAGCAGCTTAATCGGAGCGGGAGCGAATACGCAGTATTTT
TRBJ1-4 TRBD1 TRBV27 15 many CASSLSHRGNEKLFF TGTGCCAGCAGTTTATCGCACAGGGGCAATGAAAAACTGTTTTTT
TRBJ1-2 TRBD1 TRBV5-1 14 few CASSPDGQGRGYTF TGCGCCAGCAGCCCGGATGGACAGGGCCGCGGCTACACCTTC
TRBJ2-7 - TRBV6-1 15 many CASSPEWGSSYEQYF TGTGCCAGCAGCCCAGAATGGGGGAGCTCCTACGAGCAGTACTTC
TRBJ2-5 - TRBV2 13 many CASSENLKETQYF TGTGCCAGCAGTGAAAACTTGAAGGAGACCCAGTACTTC
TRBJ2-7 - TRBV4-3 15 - CASSHGGQGAYEQYF TGCGCCAGCAGCCACGGGGGGCAGGGGGCCTACGAGCAGTACTTC
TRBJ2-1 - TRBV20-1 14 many CSARDGDALDEQFF TGCAGTGCTAGAGATGGGGACGCTCTCGATGAGCAGTTCTTC
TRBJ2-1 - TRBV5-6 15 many CASSLALLLYNEQFF TGTGCCAGCAGCTTGGCCCTACTCCTCTACAATGAGCAGTTCTTC
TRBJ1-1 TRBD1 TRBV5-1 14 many CASRVQGVNTEAFF TGCGCCAGCAGGGTACAGGGGGTGAACACTGAAGCTTTCTTT
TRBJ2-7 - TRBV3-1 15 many CASSQGGSFSYEQYF TGTGCCAGCAGCCAAGGGGGCAGCTTCTCCTACGAGCAGTACTTC
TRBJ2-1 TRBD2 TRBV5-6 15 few CASSSGTSGRVKEFF TGTGCCAGCAGCTCCGGGACTAGCGGGAGGGTCAAGGAGTTCTTC
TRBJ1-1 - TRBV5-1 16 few CASSLDTGTINTEAFF TGCGCCAGCAGCTTGGACACCGGGACAATTAACACTGAAGCTTTCTTT
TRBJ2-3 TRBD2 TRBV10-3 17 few CASSERSGAGGRDTQYF TGTGCCAGCAGTGAAAGGTCCGGAGCGGGAGGGCGAGATACGCAGTATTTT
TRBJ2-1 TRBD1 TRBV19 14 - CASRGQGALDEQFF TGTGCCAGTAGGGGACAGGGGGCGTTGGATGAGCAGTTCTTC
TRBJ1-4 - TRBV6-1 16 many CASKNFVAANNEKLFF TGTGCCAGCAAGAACTTCGTGGCAGCTAATAATGAAAAACTGTTTTTT
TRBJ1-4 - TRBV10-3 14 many CAISAGGFAEKLFF TGTGCCATCAGTGCGGGGGGTTTTGCTGAAAAACTGTTTTTT
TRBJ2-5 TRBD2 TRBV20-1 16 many CSARGTSGRLQETQYF TGCAGTGCTAGAGGGACTAGCGGGAGGCTCCAAGAGACCCAGTACTTC
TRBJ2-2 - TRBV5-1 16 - CASSLEGGGDGGELFF TGCGCCAGCAGCTTGGAGGGAGGGGGCGATGGCGGGGAGCTGTTTTTT
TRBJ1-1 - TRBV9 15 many CASSEGGRGNTEAFF TGTGCCAGCAGCGAGGGGGGCAGGGGGAACACTGAAGCTTTCTTT
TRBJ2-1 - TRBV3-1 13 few CASSHEGVHEQFF TGTGCCAGCAGCCATGAGGGGGTCCATGAGCAGTTCTTC
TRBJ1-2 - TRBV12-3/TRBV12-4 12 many CASSPRPTSYTF TGTGCCAGCAGTCCTAGGCCCACCAGCTACACCTTC
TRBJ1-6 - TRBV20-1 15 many CSAQGPLTNNSPLHF TGCAGTGCCCAGGGGCCCTTAACGAATAATTCACCCCTCCACTTT
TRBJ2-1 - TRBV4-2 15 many CASSHGQPSRDEQFF TGTGCCAGCAGCCACGGACAACCCTCGAGGGATGAGCAGTTCTTC
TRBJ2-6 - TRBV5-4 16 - CASSLLVSSGANVLTF TGTGCCAGCAGCTTGTTAGTGAGCTCTGGGGCCAACGTCCTGACTTTC
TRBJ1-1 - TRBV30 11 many CACLKGTEAFF TGTGCCTGCCTCAAGGGCACTGAAGCTTTCTTT
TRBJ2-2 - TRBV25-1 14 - CASSFGTPPGSCFF -
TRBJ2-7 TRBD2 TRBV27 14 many CASSVSGISYEQYF TGTGCCAGCAGTGTTAGCGGGATCTCCTACGAGCAGTACTTC
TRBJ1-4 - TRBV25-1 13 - CASSEYGREKLFF TGTGCCAGCAGTGAATATGGGCGCGAAAAACTGTTTTTT
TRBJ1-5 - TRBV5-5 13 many CASSPGANQPQHF TGTGCCAGCAGCCCCGGGGCCAATCAGCCCCAGCATTTT
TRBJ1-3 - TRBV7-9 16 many CASSLGSGATGNTIYF TGTGCCAGCAGCTTAGGGTCAGGGGCAACTGGAAACACCATATATTTT
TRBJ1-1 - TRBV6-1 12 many CASSPMNTEAFF TGTGCCAGCAGCCCCATGAACACTGAAGCTTTCTTT
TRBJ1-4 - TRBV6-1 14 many CASRARGADEKLFF TGTGCCAGCAGGGCGCGGGGGGCGGACGAAAAACTGTTTTTT
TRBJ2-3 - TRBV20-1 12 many CSASLGGDTQYF TGCAGTGCTAGTCTCGGGGGAGATACGCAGTATTTT
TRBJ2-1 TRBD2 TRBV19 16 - CASSDLAEYSYNEQFF TGTGCCAGTAGTGATCTAGCGGAGTACTCCTACAATGAGCAGTTCTTC
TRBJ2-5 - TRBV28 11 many CASRVAETQYF TGTGCCAGCAGGGTCGCAGAGACCCAGTACTTC
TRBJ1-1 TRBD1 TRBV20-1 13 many CSARRGRGTEAFF TGCAGTGCTAGGAGGGGGCGCGGCACTGAAGCTTTCTTT
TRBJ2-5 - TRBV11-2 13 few CASSFGVGETQYF TGTGCCAGCAGCTTCGGGGTCGGGGAGACCCAGTACTTC
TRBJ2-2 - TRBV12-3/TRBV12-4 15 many CASSFGGRSTGELFF TGTGCCAGCAGTTTCGGGGGAAGGAGCACCGGGGAGCTGTTTTTT
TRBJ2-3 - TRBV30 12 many CAWSLSPDTQYF TGTGCCTGGAGTTTGTCGCCTGATACGCAGTATTTT
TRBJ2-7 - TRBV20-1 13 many CSASGPLSYEQYF TGCAGTGCTAGCGGGCCTCTATCCTACGAGCAGTACTTC
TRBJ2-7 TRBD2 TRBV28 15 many CASCPLGAGEDEQYF TGTGCCAGCTGCCCCCTTGGGGCGGGAGAGGACGAGCAGTACTTC
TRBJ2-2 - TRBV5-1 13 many CASSLEGGGELFF TGCGCCAGCAGCTTGGAGGGTGGCGGGGAGCTGTTTTTT
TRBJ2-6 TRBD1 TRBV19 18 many CASTGDRVFGSGANVLTF TGTGCCAGTACGGGGGACAGGGTTTTCGGATCTGGGGCCAACGTCCTGACTTTC
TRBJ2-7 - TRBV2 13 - CANGQGGGYEQYF TGTGCCAACGGACAGGGAGGGGGCTACGAGCAGTACTTC
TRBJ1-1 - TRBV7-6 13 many CASSFQLNTEAFF TGTGCCAGCAGCTTTCAGTTGAACACTGAAGCTTTCTTT
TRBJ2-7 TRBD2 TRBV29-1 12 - CSVAGTRDEQYF TGCAGCGTTGCCGGGACTAGAGATGAGCAGTACTTC